The T cell receptor (beta chain) under discussion was sequenced for a study of CD8 T cells in ankylosing spondylitis. Generation of TCR beta libraries employed quantitative 5'-RACE incorporating molecular barcodes. TCRdb itself ran the 5' RACE reads through MiXCR, one entry per CDR3 protein. The sample lists 120,000 to 150,000 distinct CDR3 sequences, more than 7% occurring once. V shed 6 bases and J 4 bases; nucleotides not matched to a gene: 12. Germline-derived CDR1 and CDR2 are MDHEN and SYDVKM. This CDR3 spans 16 amino acids. Of note for this clonotype: Antigen unknown.

Study results and limitations: There was reportedly significant enrichment of clones that were disease-linked in matched ankylosing spondylitis synovial fluid. What seemed typical of ankylosing spondylitis blood was a TCR beta motif built from 7 or 8 highly homologous variants. CD8+ by phenotype, disease-linked clones were relatively rare in peripheral blood.

This TCR was recovered from a male donor with ankylosing spondylitis. The J gene is TRBJ2-5, the V gene TRBV28, with 9 bases lining up with TRBD2. Sequencing used synovial fluid, either unsorted or a sorted T cell fraction (not recorded which). CDR3 sequence: CASSSIAGVTRETQYF. CDR3 nucleotide sequence: TGTGCCAGCAGCTCCATAGCGGGGGTCACTCGAGAGACCCAGTACTTC. Full variable domain (rest looked up from reference TRBV28 and TRBJ2-5): DVKVTQSSRYLVKRTGEKVFLECVQDMDHENMFWYRQDPGLGLRLIYFSYDVKMKEKGDIPEGYSVSREKKERFSLILESASTNQTSMYLCASSSIAGVTRETQYFGPGTRLLVL.